Reported below is one T cell receptor (beta chain). A second PCR of 7 to 11 cycles used a sample-barcoded 5' primer and a J-beta primer mix. Each cDNA was tagged by a template-switch adaptor containing 12 random nucleotides. Paired-end reads containing CDR3 totaled no fewer than 3 million for each sample. TCRdb used MiXCR to reprocess the 5' RACE reads, holding one entry per CDR3 protein. This table holds around 800,000 distinct CDR3 sequences, about 46% found once. The V gene end was trimmed by 9 bases and the J gene end by 3 bases; junction bases not matched to a gene: 8. CDR3 size: 14 residues. Germline lookup yields CDR1 SNHLY and CDR2 FYNNEI. The data stem from a study of blood T cells in healthy people across ages. Isolation of PBMCs gave at least 6 million cells per sample.

The sequenced sample consisted of blood. V usage is TRBV2 and J usage is TRBJ1-2, with 9 bases fitting TRBD1. This receptor was identified in a man of 80 years or more in good health. CDR3 amino acids: CASHRTGGDYGYTF. The CDR3 DNA is TGTGCCAGTCACCGAACAGGGGGCGACTATGGCTACACCTTC.